This T cell receptor beta chain was profiled in a study of cytomegalovirus exposure and HLA in healthy donors. To note about this clone: The target antigen is unknown.

Overall study results and limits: Researchers counted 150 to 200 TCR beta chains as cytomegalovirus-associated. One variant, a missense change in DCLRE1C, was linked in a later analysis to TCR beta V- and J-gene trimming.

Trimming pared 4 bases from V and 4 bases from J, leaving 19 bases between. Per the germline V gene, CDR1 is MNHNS and CDR2 is SASEGT. This CDR3 comprises 16 residues. Amplification used 60 Vbeta primers and 13 Jbeta primers. Only in-frame clones appear in the TCRdb table, and some are missing; sequencing was by immunoSEQ multiplex PCR. The sample lists about 160,000 clones, 60% to 85% occurring once. The specimen was PBMCs. The TCR sequence derives from a woman aged 40 to 50 in good health and CMV-seronegative. The V gene is TRBV6-1, the J gene TRBJ2-5; perhaps TRBD1 as D (6 bases). CDR3: CASSGADRLIRETQYF. The CDR3 nucleotides read TGTGCCAGCAGTGGCGCTGACAGGTTAATACGAGAGACCCAGTACTTC.